Listed here are 12 T cell receptor beta chains from one sample, sequenced in a study of shared clonotypes between healthy human individuals. The protocol was immunoSEQ multiplex PCR, while the TCRdb copy is restricted to in-frame clones and leaves out a portion. This repertoire shows 2 million to 2.5 million clones, roughly 96% found once; its top ten account for 0.1% to 0.15%. The source material was naive CD4+ T cells sorted from blood. Subset specified: CD45RA+ positively selected. These receptors were taken from a man between 18 and 29 years old in good health.

This chain joins TRBV7-2 and TRBJ2-1; no firm D call. Germline V gives CDR1 SGHTA, CDR2 FQGNSA. The CDR3 runs 16 residues. V was trimmed by 5 bases and J by 4 bases, leaving 18 bases between them. The CDR3 region is CASSPVAIPIYNEQFF. Here the CDR3 DNA reads TGTGCCAGCAGCCCCGTAGCAATTCCTATATACAATGAGCAGTTCTTC.

The chain uses TRBV7-2 and TRBJ2-7; no clear D gene. Trimming shortened V by 0 bases and J by 1 base, and 10 bases separated the two germline ends. This CDR3 is 15 amino acids long. In germline, CDR1 is SGHTA, CDR2 FQGNSA. In DNA, the CDR3 is TGTGCCAGCAGCTTAGCCGCGACCGGTTCCTACGAGCAGTACTTC. Protein sequence: CASSLAATGSYEQYF.

The chain recombines TRBV19 with TRBJ2-7; D remains ambiguous. The V and J ends lost 5 bases and 2 bases respectively, with 13 bases between them. The CDR3 is made up of 14 amino acids. Germline CDR1 and CDR2: LNHDA and SQIVND (reference sequence). Here the CDR3 DNA reads TGTGCCAGTAGTTCCATTGACGCTACCTACGAGCAGTACTTC. Protein sequence: CASSSIDATYEQYF.

The chain employs TRBV30 and TRBJ2-7, with D possibly matching TRBD2 (7 bases). CDR3 size: 13 residues. Germline CDR1 GTSNPN, CDR2 SVGIG (reference sequence). V lost 2 bases and J lost 4, with 12 bases in between. The DNA for the CDR3 is TGTGCCTGGAGTCCGGGGGGCTGGTACGAGCAGTACTTC. Translating it yields CAWSPGGWYEQYF.

The chain uses TRBV18 and TRBJ1-2; TRBD1 is a possible D gene (5 bases). The V gene's germline CDR1 is KGHSH and CDR2 LQKENI. V lost 4 bases, J lost 3 bases, and 15 bases lay in between. This CDR3 has 15 amino acids. The CDR3 protein is CASSRPTVDDYGYTF. CDR3 DNA: TGTGCCAGCTCACGACCGACAGTCGACGACTATGGCTACACCTTC.

CDR3 amino acids: CASSPDVRGYTF. The DNA of the CDR3 is TGTGCCAGCTCACCTGATGTGAGAGGCTACACCTTC. The chain links TRBV18 to TRBJ1-2; no clear D gene. V was trimmed by 3 bases and J by 8 bases, leaving 10 bases between them. The CDR3 loop spans 12 amino acids. Per the germline V gene, CDR1 is KGHSH and CDR2 is LQKENI.

The chain is built from TRBV5-4 and TRBJ2-1; 10 nucleotides agree with TRBD2. The CDR3 extends over 19 amino acids. Germline loops: CDR1 SGHNT, CDR2 YYREEE (reference sequence). Trimming took 3 bases from V and 0 from J; bases not matched to a gene: 12. The CDR3 bases are TGTGCCAGCAGCTACCGACTAGAGCGGGGGGGTAGCTCCTACAATGAGCAGTTCTTC. This translates into CASSYRLERGGSSYNEQFF. The whole variable domain, remainder taken from reference TRBV5-4 and TRBJ2-1, is ETGVTQSPTHLIKTRGQQVTLRCSSQSGHNTVSWYQQALGQGPQFIFQYYREEENGRGNFPPRFSGLQFPNYSSELNVNALELDDSALYLCASSYRLERGGSSYNEQFFGPGTRLTVL.

Worth noting for this clone: Other DNA sequences in the sample encode the same CDR3. The CDR3 nucleotides are TGTGCCAGCTCCCCCGGACGTAATACCTACGAGCAGTACTTC. Its protein product is CASSPGRNTYEQYF. The chain recombines TRBV18 with TRBJ2-7; D remains unclear. The germline CDR1 and CDR2 sequences are KGHSH and LQKENI. V lost 6 bases, J lost 2 bases, and 14 bases lay in between. CDR3 length equals 14 residues.

The CDR3 region is CASSATGLGPQHF. CDR3 DNA: TGTGCCAGCAGCGCAACAGGGCTCGGTCCCCAGCATTTT. This chain links TRBV9 with TRBJ1-5, with D perhaps TRBD1 (6 bases). This CDR3 spans 13 amino acids. Germline-derived CDR1 and CDR2 are SGDLS and YYNGEE. Between the trimmed V and J ends, which lost 3 bases and 10 bases, there was a span of 14 bases.

The genes are TRBV7-8 and TRBJ2-1; 7 bases are a match to TRBD2. Per germline, CDR1 SGHVS and CDR2 FQNEAQ. The V gene end was trimmed by 2 bases and the J gene end by 0 bases; junction bases not matched to a gene: 4. CDR3 size: 16 residues. CDR3 nucleotides: TGTGCCAGCAGCTTACTAGCGGCCAGCTCCTACAATGAGCAGTTCTTC. Translating it yields CASSLLAASSYNEQFF.

The J gene is TRBJ2-6, the V gene TRBV19; D is possibly TRBD2 (6 bases). V lost 6 bases, J lost 0 bases, and 15 bases lay in between. The germline gives CDR1 LNHDA, CDR2 SQIVND (reference sequence). This CDR3 comprises 17 residues. This chain's CDR3 is CASRRGGSLSGANVLTF. The CDR3 nucleotides read TGTGCCAGTAGAAGGGGAGGTTCTCTCTCTGGGGCCAACGTCCTGACTTTC.

The chain recombines TRBV7-2 with TRBJ1-2, with D perhaps matching TRBD1 (5 bases). Germline CDR1 is SGHTA and CDR2 is FQGNSA. The CDR3 loop spans 15 amino acids. Trimming removed 1 base from V and 9 bases from J, with 18 bases in between. The CDR3 sequence: CASSLGQSGPMSYTF. The CDR3 DNA reads as TGTGCCAGCAGCTTAGGACAGTCGGGGCCTATGAGCTACACCTTC.